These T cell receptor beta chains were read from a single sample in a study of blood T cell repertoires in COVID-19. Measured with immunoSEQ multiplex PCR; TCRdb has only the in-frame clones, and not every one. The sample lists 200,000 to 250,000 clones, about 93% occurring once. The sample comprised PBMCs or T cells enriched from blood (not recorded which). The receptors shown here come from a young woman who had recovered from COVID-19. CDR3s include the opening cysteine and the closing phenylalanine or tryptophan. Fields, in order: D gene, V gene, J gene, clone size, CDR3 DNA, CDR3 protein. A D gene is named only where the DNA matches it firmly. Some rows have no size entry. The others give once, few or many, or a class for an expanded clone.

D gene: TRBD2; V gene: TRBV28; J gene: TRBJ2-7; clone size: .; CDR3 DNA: TGTGCCAGCAGAACTAGCGGTAACTCCTACGAGCAGTACTTC; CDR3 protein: CASRTSGNSYEQYF
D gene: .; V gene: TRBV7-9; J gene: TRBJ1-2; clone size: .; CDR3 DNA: TGTGCCAGCAGCTCCGGGACAAATCGCTACTATGGCTACACCTTC; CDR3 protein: CASSSGTNRYYGYTF
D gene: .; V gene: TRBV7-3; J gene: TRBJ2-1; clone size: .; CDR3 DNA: TGTGCCAGCAGCCCCCACGGGGAAAAGCTACTTCGGTCCTACAATGAGCAGTTCTTC; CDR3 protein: CASSPHGEKLLRSYNEQFF
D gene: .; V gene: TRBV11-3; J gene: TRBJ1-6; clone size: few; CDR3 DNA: TGTGCCAGCATCGCCCGACAGGCCCAAAATTCACCCCTCCACTTT; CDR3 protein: CASIARQAQNSPLHF
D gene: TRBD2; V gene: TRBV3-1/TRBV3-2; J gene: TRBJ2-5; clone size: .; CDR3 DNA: TGTGCCAGCAGCCGACTGACTAGCAGACCGGAGACCCAGTACTTC; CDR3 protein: CASSRLTSRPETQYF
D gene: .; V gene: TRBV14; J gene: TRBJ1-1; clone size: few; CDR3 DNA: TGTGCCAGCAGCCTTTTAAACAGGGCCTTCACTGAAGCTTTCTTT; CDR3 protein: CASSLLNRAFTEAFF
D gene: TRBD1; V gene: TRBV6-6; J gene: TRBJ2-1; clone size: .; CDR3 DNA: TGTGCCAGCAGTTACTCGCGAGGGGGCAGGGGCAATGAGCAGTTCTTC; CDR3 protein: CASSYSRGGRGNEQFF
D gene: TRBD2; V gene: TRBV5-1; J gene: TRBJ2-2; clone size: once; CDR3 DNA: TGCGCCAGCAGCTTGCTGACCGGGACTAGCGGGAGGCGGAACACCGGGGAGCTGTTTTTT; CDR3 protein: CASSLLTGTSGRRNTGELFF
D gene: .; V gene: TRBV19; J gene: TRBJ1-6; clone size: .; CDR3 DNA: TGTGCCAGTAGTATCGGGAGCTATCCTAATTCACCCCTCCACTTT; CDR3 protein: CASSIGSYPNSPLHF
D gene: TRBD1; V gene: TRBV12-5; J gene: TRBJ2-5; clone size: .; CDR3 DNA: TGTGCTAGTGGTTCCATCGACAGGGCGGAGACCCAGTACTTC; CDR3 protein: CASGSIDRAETQYF
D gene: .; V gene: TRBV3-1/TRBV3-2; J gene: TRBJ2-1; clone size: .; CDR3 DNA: TGTGCCAGCAGCCAATTAAATGCGGATGAGCAGTTCTTC; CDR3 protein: CASSQLNADEQFF
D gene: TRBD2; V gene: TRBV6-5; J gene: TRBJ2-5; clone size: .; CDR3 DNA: TGTGCCAGCAGCCGGACTAGGGAGACCCAGTACTTC; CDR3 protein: CASSRTRETQYF
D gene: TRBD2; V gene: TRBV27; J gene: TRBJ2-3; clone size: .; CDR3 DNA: TGTGCCAGCAGTTCTCAGGCGGGAGTCTGGACAGATACGCAGTATTTT; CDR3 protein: CASSSQAGVWTDTQYF
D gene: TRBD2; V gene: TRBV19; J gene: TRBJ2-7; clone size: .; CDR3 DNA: TGTGCCAGTAGGACCTCGGGACTAGACGAGCAGTACTTC; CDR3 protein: CASRTSGLDEQYF
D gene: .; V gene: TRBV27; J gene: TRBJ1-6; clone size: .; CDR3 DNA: TGTGCCAGCAGTTTTGGACAGAAAAATTCACCCCTCCACTTT; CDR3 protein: CASSFGQKNSPLHF
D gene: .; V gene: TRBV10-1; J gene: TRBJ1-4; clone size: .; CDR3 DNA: TGCGCCACCCCAGGTGCTGAAAAACTGTTTTTT; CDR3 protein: CATPGAEKLFF
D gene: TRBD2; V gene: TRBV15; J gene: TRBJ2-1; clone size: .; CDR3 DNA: TGTGCCACCAGCAGAGATGCGGGACTAGCGGGATTTTCCTACAATGAGCAGTTCTTC; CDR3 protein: CATSRDAGLAGFSYNEQFF